These 13 T cell receptor beta chains were sequenced from one sample in a study of CD8 T cells in ankylosing spondylitis. A single record per CDR3 protein comes from TCRdb applying MiXCR to the 5' RACE reads. This table holds approximately 240,000 distinct CDR3 sequences, 10% to 13% found once. The sequencing input was blood, either unsorted or a sorted T cell fraction (not recorded which). The receptors here all came from a male donor with ankylosing spondylitis or in good health (not recorded which).

This clonotype came up many times. This chain joins TRBV4-1 and TRBJ1-2; D not certain. This CDR3 is 14 amino acids long. CDR1 MGHRA and CDR2 YSYEKL come from the germline V gene. Trimming pared 0 bases from V and 3 bases from J, leaving 8 bases between. CDR3 sequence reads: CASSQEIGYYGYTF. The CDR3 DNA follows: TGCGCCAGCAGCCAAGAGATAGGGTACTATGGCTACACCTTC.

This clonotype was counted ten times or more. The chain joins TRBV5-1 to TRBJ2-7, with 7 bases that match TRBD1. CDR1 and CDR2 (germline): SGHRS, YFSETQ. The CDR3 is 14 amino acids. Trimming removed 3 bases from V and 2 bases from J; junction bases left unmatched: 5. CDR3 sequence (DNA): TGCGCCAGCAGCTCACAGGGGCAAGCCTACGAGCAGTACTTC. This codes for CASSSQGQAYEQYF.

The chain has TRBV27 and TRBJ2-3, with no clear D. Trimming pared 4 bases from V and 1 base from J, leaving 12 bases between. This CDR3 comprises 15 residues. Germline V lookup: CDR1 MNHEY, CDR2 SMNVEV (reference sequence). The CDR3 is CASSSTPPGTDTQYF. Written as DNA, the CDR3 is TGTGCCAGCAGTTCCACCCCGCCTGGCACAGATACGCAGTATTTT.

This clonotype has a single count. The chain couples TRBV12-3 or TRBV12-4 to TRBJ2-7; D is undetermined. V lost 4 bases and J lost 7, with 8 bases in between. This CDR3 is 11 amino acids long. CDR3 residues: CASSYEFEQYF. CDR3 sequence (DNA): TGTGCCAGCAGTTACGAGTTTGAGCAGTACTTC.

This clonotype was seen repeatedly, ten times or more. The chain recombines TRBV12-3 or TRBV12-4 with TRBJ1-5; possibly TRBD1 for D (6 bases). V dropped 3 bases and J dropped 3 bases, with 15 bases sitting between them. The CDR3 covers 16 residues. The CDR3 is CASSFQAGALNQPQHF. The CDR3 bases are TGTGCCAGCAGTTTTCAGGCAGGGGCCCTCAATCAGCCCCAGCATTTT.

This clonotype was detected many times. This chain connects TRBV6-5 to TRBJ2-7; D not certain. Trimming removed 0 bases at V and 5 bases at J, with 11 bases between. The V gene's germline CDR1 is MNHEY and CDR2 SVGAGI. This CDR3 has 14 residues. The CDR3 bases are TGTGCCAGCAGTTACTCGATGGCGGTCCACGAGCAGTACTTC. Its translation: CASSYSMAVHEQYF.

V usage is TRBV19 and J usage is TRBJ2-1, with 7 bases aligning to TRBD2. Germline V gene lookup returns CDR1 LNHDA and CDR2 SQIVND (reference sequence). The CDR3 contains 14 residues. After removal of 5 bases from V and 7 bases from J, the junction contained 8 bases not matched to a gene. The CDR3 protein is CASSLGREKNEQFF. The DNA for the CDR3 is TGTGCCAGTAGTCTAGGGCGGGAGAAAAATGAGCAGTTCTTC.

This clonotype was recorded at least ten times. The rearrangement links TRBV4-1 to TRBJ2-3; TRBD2 agrees at 10 bases. The germline gives CDR1 MGHRA, CDR2 YSYEKL. The length of the CDR3 is 17 residues. The ends lost 1 base at V and 5 bases at J; junction bases unmatched: 9. CDR3 in amino acids: CASSQVGSGRPGDTQYF. DNA for the CDR3: TGCGCCAGCAGCCAAGTCGGTAGCGGGAGGCCCGGAGATACGCAGTATTTT.

This chain connects TRBV29-1 to TRBJ2-5, with 8 bases lining up with TRBD1. Germline loops: CDR1 SQVTM, CDR2 ANQGSEA. This CDR3 is 11 amino acids long. DNA of the CDR3: TGCAGTGGACAGGGAGGAGAGACCCAGTACTTC. Protein sequence: CSGQGGETQYF.

This clonotype was recorded a few times. This chain joins TRBV7-9 and TRBJ1-3, with 9 bases aligning to TRBD1. The germline V gene has CDR1 SEHNR and CDR2 FQNEAQ (reference sequence). V dropped 1 base and J dropped 4; count of bases not matched to a gene: 8. The CDR3 totals 17 residues. CDR3 coding DNA: TGTGCCAGCAGCTTAGTGGGGACAGGGTCGTCCGGAAACACCATATATTTT. It translates to CASSLVGTGSSGNTIYF.

As concerns this clonotype: Relative to the germline gene, one junction end is altered; a read error may explain this. The rearrangement links TRBV5-1 to TRBJ1-1; weak D call: TRBD1 (5 bases). Germline V CDR1 and CDR2: SGHRS, YFSETQ. This CDR3 has 15 amino acids. The CDR3 DNA sequence: TGCACCAGCCCATACTCCTGGGGCAGTAACACTGAAGCTTTCTTT. It encodes CTSPYSWGSNTEAFF.

This clonotype was observed at least ten times. The J gene is TRBJ1-5, the V gene TRBV20-1; 10 nucleotides align to TRBD1. The trim removed 3 bases at V and 6 bases at J, leaving 8 bases unmatched. In germline, CDR1 is DFQATT, CDR2 SNEGSKA (reference sequence). The CDR3 contains 15 residues. In nucleotides, the CDR3 is TGCAGTGCTAGTGGGGACAGGGGTTTCGGTCAGCCCCAGCATTTT. Translation: CSASGDRGFGQPQHF.

This clonotype was found many times. The rearrangement uses TRBV20-1 and TRBJ1-5; no clear D. The germline V and J ends were trimmed by 6 bases and 0 bases, with 12 bases remaining between them. The germline V gene encodes CDR1 DFQATT and CDR2 SNEGSKA (reference sequence). This CDR3 spans 14 amino acids. The CDR3 loop is CSAAGPYSNQPQHF. DNA of the CDR3: TGCAGTGCGGCAGGACCGTATAGCAATCAGCCCCAGCATTTT.